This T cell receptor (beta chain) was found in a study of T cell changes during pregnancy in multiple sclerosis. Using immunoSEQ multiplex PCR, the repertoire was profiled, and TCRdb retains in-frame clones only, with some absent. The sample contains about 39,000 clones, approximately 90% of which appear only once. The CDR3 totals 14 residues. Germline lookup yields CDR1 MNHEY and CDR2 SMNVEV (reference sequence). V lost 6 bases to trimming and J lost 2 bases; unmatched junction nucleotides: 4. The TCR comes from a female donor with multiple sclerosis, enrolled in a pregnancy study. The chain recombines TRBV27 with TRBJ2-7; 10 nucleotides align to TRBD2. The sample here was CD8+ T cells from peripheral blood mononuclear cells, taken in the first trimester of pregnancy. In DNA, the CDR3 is TGTGCCAGCAGCTACGGGACTAGCGCCTACGAGCAGTACTTC. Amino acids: CASSYGTSAYEQYF.